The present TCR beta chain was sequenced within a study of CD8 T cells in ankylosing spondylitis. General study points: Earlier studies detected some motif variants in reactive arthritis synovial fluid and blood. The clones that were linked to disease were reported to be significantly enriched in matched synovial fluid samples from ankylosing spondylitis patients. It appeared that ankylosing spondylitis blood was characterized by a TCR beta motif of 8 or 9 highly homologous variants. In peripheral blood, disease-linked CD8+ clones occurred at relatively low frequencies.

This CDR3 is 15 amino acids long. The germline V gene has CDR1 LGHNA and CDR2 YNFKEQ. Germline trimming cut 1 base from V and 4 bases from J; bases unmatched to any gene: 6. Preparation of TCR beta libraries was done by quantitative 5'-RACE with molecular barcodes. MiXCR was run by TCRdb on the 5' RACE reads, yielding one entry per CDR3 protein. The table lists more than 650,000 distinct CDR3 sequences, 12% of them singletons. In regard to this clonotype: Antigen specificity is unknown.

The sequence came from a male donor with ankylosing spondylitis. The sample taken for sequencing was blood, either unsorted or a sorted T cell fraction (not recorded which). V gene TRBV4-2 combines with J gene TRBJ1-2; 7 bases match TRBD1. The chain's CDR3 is CASSQAGTESYGYTF. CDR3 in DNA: TGTGCCAGCAGCCAAGCCGGGACAGAGTCCTATGGCTACACCTTC.